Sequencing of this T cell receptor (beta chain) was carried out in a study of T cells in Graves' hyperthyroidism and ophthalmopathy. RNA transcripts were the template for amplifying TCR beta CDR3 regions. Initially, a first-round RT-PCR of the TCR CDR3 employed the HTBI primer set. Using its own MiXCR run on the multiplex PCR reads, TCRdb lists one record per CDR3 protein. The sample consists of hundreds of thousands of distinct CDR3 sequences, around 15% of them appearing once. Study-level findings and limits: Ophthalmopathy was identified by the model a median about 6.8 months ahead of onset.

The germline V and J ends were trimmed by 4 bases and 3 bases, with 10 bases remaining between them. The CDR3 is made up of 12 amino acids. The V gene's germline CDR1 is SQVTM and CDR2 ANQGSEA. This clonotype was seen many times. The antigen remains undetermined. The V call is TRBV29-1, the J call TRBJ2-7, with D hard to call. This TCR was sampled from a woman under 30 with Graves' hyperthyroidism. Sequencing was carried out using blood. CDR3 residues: CSVASPGYEQYF. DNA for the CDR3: TGCAGCGTTGCATCACCCGGCTACGAGCAGTACTTC.